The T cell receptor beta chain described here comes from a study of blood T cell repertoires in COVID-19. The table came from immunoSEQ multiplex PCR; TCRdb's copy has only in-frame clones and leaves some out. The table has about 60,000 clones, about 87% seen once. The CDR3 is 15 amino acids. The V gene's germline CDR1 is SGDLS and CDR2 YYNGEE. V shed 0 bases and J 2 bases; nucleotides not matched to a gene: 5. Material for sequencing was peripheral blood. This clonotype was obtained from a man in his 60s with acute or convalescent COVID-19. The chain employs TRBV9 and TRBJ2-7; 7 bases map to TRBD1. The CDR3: CASSVGAGGPYEQYF. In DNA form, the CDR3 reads TGTGCCAGCAGCGTAGGGGCAGGGGGTCCCTACGAGCAGTACTTC.